The 18 T cell receptor beta chains reported below all come from one sample, sequenced in a study of control samples from healthy donors and cancer patients. Using immunoSEQ multiplex PCR, the repertoire was profiled, and TCRdb retains in-frame clones only, with some absent. The repertoire has about 140,000 clones, roughly nine tenths of them found once; the top ten carry over 6%. Input material: blood. Source of these receptors: a man aged 18 to 30 in good health.

The chain carries TRBV6-5 and TRBJ2-5; D call uncertain. V lost 6 bases and J lost 4, with 12 bases in between. In germline, CDR1 is MNHEY, CDR2 SVGAGI. The CDR3 length is 13 residues. The CDR3 spells CASSLDGVETQYF. The CDR3 nucleotides read TGTGCCAGCAGCCTCGACGGAGTAGAGACCCAGTACTTC.

The V call is TRBV15, the J call TRBJ1-4; D is perhaps TRBD1 (5 bases). This CDR3 has 17 residues. Germline CDR1 is LNHNV and CDR2 is YYDKDF (reference sequence). The V and J ends lost 0 bases and 1 base respectively, with 12 bases between them. In nucleotides, the CDR3 is TGTGCCACCAGCAGAGATATGCAGGGCGGAACTAATGAAAAACTGTTTTTT. Protein: CATSRDMQGGTNEKLFF.

This chain joins TRBV19 and TRBJ2-1; D gene uncertain. The CDR3 consists of 11 residues. In germline, CDR1 is LNHDA, CDR2 SQIVND (reference sequence). Between the trimmed V and J ends, which lost 3 bases and 10 bases, there was a span of 7 bases. CDR3 coding DNA: TGTGCCAGTAGTATTGCGTCGGAGCAGTTCTTC. This encodes CASSIASEQFF.

The gene calls are TRBV3-1 (or the pseudogene TRBV3-2) and TRBJ2-7, with D possibly called TRBD1 or TRBD2 (5 bases each). Deletions cut 3 bases from V and 1 base from J, with 13 bases between. Germline CDR1 and CDR2: LGHDT and YNNKEL (reference sequence). CDR3 length: 15 amino acids. The CDR3 nucleotides are TGTGCCAGCAGCCACCGGGACGGCGAGTCCTACGAGCAGTACTTC. It yields the protein CASSHRDGESYEQYF.

The chain couples TRBV7-2 to TRBJ1-1; tentatively, D is TRBD1 (5 bases). Germline V gene lookup returns CDR1 SGHTA and CDR2 FQGNSA. V dropped 5 bases and J dropped 0 bases, with 16 bases sitting between them. There are 16 residues in the CDR3. The CDR3 protein is CASSDGTPYMNTEAFF. In DNA form, the CDR3 reads TGTGCCAGCAGCGACGGGACGCCTTATATGAACACTGAAGCTTTCTTT.

This clone was recorded a few times. Within the sample, other DNA sequences also encode this same CDR3. The V and J genes are TRBV7-3 and TRBJ1-1; a weak D match, TRBD1 (6 bases). V was trimmed by 0 bases and J by 4 bases, leaving 6 bases between them. The CDR3 loop spans 13 amino acids. Germline V lookup: CDR1 SGHTA, CDR2 FQGTGA. The CDR3 nucleotides read TGTGCCAGCAGCTTAACAGGGGGCACTGAAGCTTTCTTT. It specifies CASSLTGGTEAFF.

This chain links TRBV19 with TRBJ1-1; 7 nucleotides align to TRBD1. The CDR3 is 15 amino acids. Trimming at V came to 7 bases and at J to 3 bases, leaving 11 bases not matched to a gene. Germline CDR1 LNHDA, CDR2 SQIVND (reference sequence). The CDR3 DNA sequence: TGTGCCAGTATTCGCGCAGGGGGTTGGGACACTGAAGCTTTCTTT. Translation gives CASIRAGGWDTEAFF.

The chain joins TRBV6-5 to TRBJ1-4; 9 positions match TRBD1. Germline V gene sequence: CDR1 MNHEY, CDR2 SVGAGI. CDR3 length: 15 amino acids. V trimming: 0 bases; J trimming: 5 bases; junction bases outside the gene matches: 1. CDR3 sequence reads: CASSYSGTGNEKLFF. CDR3 nucleotides: TGTGCCAGCAGTTACTCCGGGACAGGGAATGAAAAACTGTTTTTT.

The CDR3 DNA reads TGTGCCAGCAGTCGGGGTCGCACAGATACGCAGTATTTT. Translation: CASSRGRTDTQYF. The genes are TRBV12-3 or TRBV12-4 and TRBJ2-3, with D possibly matching TRBD2 (5 bases). This CDR3 contains 13 residues. The V end was cut by 5 bases, the J end by 1 base, with 7 bases between.

V is TRBV7-6 and J is TRBJ1-2; TRBD1 is a possible D gene (6 bases). The CDR3 sequence is 13 residues long. Germline CDR1 reads SGHVS; CDR2 reads FNYEAQ. Trimming took off 3 bases at V and 8 bases at J, with 13 bases between the two ends. CDR3 DNA: TGTGCCAGCAGCTTTAGGGGGGGGCACGGCTACACCTTC. This encodes CASSFRGGHGYTF.

The CDR3 sequence: CASSDSGGLPYNEQFF. Here the CDR3 DNA reads TGTGCCAGCAGTGACTCGGGGGGCCTCCCCTACAATGAGCAGTTCTTC. This sequence joins TRBV6-4 and TRBJ2-1; perhaps D is TRBD1 or TRBD2 (6 bases each). The length of the CDR3 is 16 residues. Per germline, CDR1 MRHNA and CDR2 SNTAGT. Trimming left V 0 bases short and J 2 bases short, with 11 bases between.

The rearrangement joins TRBV4-2 to TRBJ2-2; D gene uncertain. The CDR3 loop spans 14 amino acids. V lost 1 base, J lost 4 bases, and 7 bases lay in between. Per germline, CDR1 LGHNA and CDR2 YNFKEQ. The CDR3 here is CASSQADATGELFF. The CDR3 nucleotides read TGTGCCAGCAGCCAAGCAGATGCCACCGGGGAGCTGTTTTTT.

V is TRBV5-1 and J is TRBJ1-3, with no clear D. The CDR3 has 15 amino acids. The V gene's germline CDR1 is SGHRS and CDR2 YFSETQ. Trimming stripped 4 bases from V and 2 bases from J, with 13 bases between. This CDR3 is CASSTLSHAGNTIYF. The DNA of the CDR3 is TGCGCCAGCAGCACGCTTAGTCATGCTGGAAACACCATATATTTT.

The chain links TRBV5-1 to TRBJ2-5, with D maybe TRBD1 (6 bases). This CDR3 is built from 14 residues. The V and J ends lost 5 bases and 0 bases respectively, with 11 bases between them. The V gene's germline CDR1 is SGHRS and CDR2 YFSETQ. Here the CDR3 reads CASSPQGYQETQYF. The CDR3 DNA reads as TGCGCCAGCAGTCCTCAGGGGTACCAAGAGACCCAGTACTTC.

The J gene is TRBJ1-4, the V gene TRBV30; D gene unclear. This CDR3 has 13 residues. Germline V lookup: CDR1 GTSNPN, CDR2 SVGIG (reference sequence). Trimming cost V 2 bases and J 8 bases, with 12 bases left between them. The CDR3 here is CAWSRAVQEKLFF. CDR3 coding DNA: TGTGCCTGGAGTAGGGCAGTTCAGGAAAAACTGTTTTTT.

The chain joins TRBV6-5 to TRBJ1-6; D not resolved. The germline CDR1 and CDR2 sequences are MNHEY and SVGAGI. The CDR3 length is 15 residues. V lost 5 bases and J lost 9, with 17 bases in between. The CDR3: CASSPPTRGTSPLHF. The CDR3 nucleotides are TGTGCCAGCAGTCCCCCGACACGGGGAACTTCACCCCTCCACTTT.

The chain combines TRBV6-5 with TRBJ1-1; a weak D match, TRBD1 (5 bases). This CDR3 region has 12 residues. Per germline, CDR1 MNHEY and CDR2 SVGAGI. Trimming cost V 5 bases and J 7 bases, with 11 bases left between them. The CDR3 nucleotides read TGTGCCAGCAGTACGAGAGACAGTGAAGCTTTCTTT. It yields the protein CASSTRDSEAFF.

CDR3 DNA: TGTGCCAGCAGCAAGTTTTCAACTAATGAAAAACTGTTTTTT. This gives the protein CASSKFSTNEKLFF. V usage is TRBV7-8 and J usage is TRBJ1-4; D call uncertain. The CDR3 length is 14 residues. Between the trimmed V and J ends, which lost 5 bases and 0 bases, there was a span of 7 bases. Germline V gene data show CDR1 as SGHVS and CDR2 as FQNEAQ.